This TCR beta chain was profiled in a study of esophageal squamous cell carcinoma under preoperative chemotherapy. Overall study: Samples included peripheral blood T cells as well as tumor-infiltrating lymphocytes.

Time point in this sample: after preoperative PTX-NDP chemotherapy. Before surgery, patients were given preoperative paclitaxel-nedaplatin chemotherapy. This clonotype was seen ten or more times. Trimming pared 4 bases from V and 9 bases from J, leaving 13 bases between. The germline V gene has CDR1 MNHEY and CDR2 SVGAGI. CDR3 length: 13 residues. TCRdb ran MiXCR on the PCR reads and lists one entry per CDR3 protein. The data show roughly 20,000 distinct CDR3 sequences, 46% seen once. V is TRBV6-5 and J is TRBJ2-4; the D call may be TRBD1 or TRBD2 (6 bases each). This sample was gathered from a patient given preoperative chemotherapy. The clonotype was recovered from a human donor with esophageal squamous cell carcinoma. The donor label of this sample is uncertain. CDR3 residues: CASSFDRRGIQYF. Here the CDR3 DNA reads TGTGCCAGCAGTTTCGACAGGCGGGGCATTCAGTACTTC.